The T cell receptor (beta chain) described here comes from a study of T cells in localized non-small cell lung cancer. Comment on this clone: What it binds is not known.

Only in-frame clones appear in the TCRdb table, and some are missing; sequencing was by immunoSEQ multiplex PCR. This sample has about 24,000 clones, with 92% found just once. Regarding the study as a whole: Higher T cell density in the blood was associated with longer overall survival, whereas higher adjacent-lung clonality associated with shorter survival.

This TCR was recovered from a man between 40 and 69 years old with stage III squamous cell lung carcinoma. Here the sequenced sample was peripheral blood, taken before any cancer treatment.

The CDR3: CASSPSVTDTQYF. The CDR3 bases are TGTGCCAGCTCACCTTCGGTCACAGATACGCAGTATTTT. The V and J genes are TRBV18 and TRBJ2-3; D remains unclear. V lost 3 bases and J 2 bases, leaving 6 bases between the germline ends. The CDR3 runs 13 residues. The germline CDR1 and CDR2 sequences are KGHSH and LQKENI.